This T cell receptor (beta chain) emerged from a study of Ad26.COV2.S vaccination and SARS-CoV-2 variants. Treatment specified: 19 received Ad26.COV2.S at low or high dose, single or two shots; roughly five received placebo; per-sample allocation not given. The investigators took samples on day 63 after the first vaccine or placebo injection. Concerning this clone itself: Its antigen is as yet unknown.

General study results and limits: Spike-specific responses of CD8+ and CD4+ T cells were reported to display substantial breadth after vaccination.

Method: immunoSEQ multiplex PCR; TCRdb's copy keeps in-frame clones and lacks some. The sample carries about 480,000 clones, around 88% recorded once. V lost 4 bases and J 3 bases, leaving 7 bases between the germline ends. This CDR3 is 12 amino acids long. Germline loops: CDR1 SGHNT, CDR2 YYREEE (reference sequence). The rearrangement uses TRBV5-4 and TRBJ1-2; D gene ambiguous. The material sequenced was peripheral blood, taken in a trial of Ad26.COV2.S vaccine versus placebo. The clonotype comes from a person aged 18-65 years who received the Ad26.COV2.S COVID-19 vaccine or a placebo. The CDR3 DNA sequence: TGTGCCAGCAGCCTGGATCACTATGGCTACACCTTC. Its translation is CASSLDHYGYTF.